This TCR beta chain derives from a study of T cell responses to AZD1222 COVID-19 vaccine. Study-level results: Following two doses of AZD1222, Spike-specific TCR breadth and depth rose. Among AZD1222 vaccinees, only 5 to 7 were seropositive at baseline. Dominant at 160-218 and 743-854, vaccine-associated CD4 TCRs also spanned spike.

The trim removed 5 bases at V and 5 bases at J, leaving 12 bases unmatched. From germline, CDR1 is SGHRS and CDR2 YFSETQ. The CDR3 contains 16 residues. Produced via immunoSEQ multiplex PCR; TCRdb's table is partial and in-frame only. The sample consists of some 140,000 clones, 70% to 90% of them appearing once. On this clone: The antigen is unknown.

The input for sequencing was peripheral blood, taken on day 0 of AZD1222 vaccination. The rearrangement uses TRBV5-1 and TRBJ2-1, with TRBD2 identical over 8 bases. The sequence came from an adult in good health. Here the CDR3 DNA reads TGCGCCAGCAGAAACCTGGCGGGGGGTTCCCACAATGAGCAGTTCTTC. Its protein product is CASRNLAGGSHNEQFF.